A single sample is the source of the 2 T cell receptor beta chains below, sequenced in a study of Graves' ophthalmopathy and Graves' hyperthyroidism. Transcripts of RNA were the source for amplifying TCR beta CDR3 regions. Following a first-round RT-PCR that used HTBI primers, a second-round multiplex PCR was carried out. TCRdb ran MiXCR on the multiplex PCR reads and lists one entry per CDR3 protein. The table includes a few hundred thousand distinct CDR3 sequences, over 20% detected once. The sequenced material came from peripheral blood. The receptors were gathered from a woman aged 18-29 years with stable Graves' hyperthyroidism.

In the case of this clonotype: Given a much more abundant clone one base away, this may be a read error. This chain uses TRBV11-2 with TRBJ2-7, with D maybe TRBD2 (6 bases). The CDR3 has 12 amino acids. The V gene's germline CDR1 is SGHAT and CDR2 FQNNGV. Written as DNA, the CDR3 is TGTACCAGCAGCCGCGGGACCCACGAGCAGTACTTC. Protein: CTSSRGTHEQYF.

This clonotype showed up many times. The chain couples TRBV29-1 to TRBJ1-1; the D gene is possibly TRBD1 (6 bases). This CDR3 region has 14 residues. The germline gives CDR1 SQVTM, CDR2 ANQGSEA. The ends were cut back, 5 bases at V and 7 bases at J, with 20 bases in the middle. CDR3 sequence: CSVWGPLKRGEAFF. The CDR3 nucleotides are TGCAGCGTTTGGGGGCCTCTCAAAAGGGGTGAAGCTTTCTTT.